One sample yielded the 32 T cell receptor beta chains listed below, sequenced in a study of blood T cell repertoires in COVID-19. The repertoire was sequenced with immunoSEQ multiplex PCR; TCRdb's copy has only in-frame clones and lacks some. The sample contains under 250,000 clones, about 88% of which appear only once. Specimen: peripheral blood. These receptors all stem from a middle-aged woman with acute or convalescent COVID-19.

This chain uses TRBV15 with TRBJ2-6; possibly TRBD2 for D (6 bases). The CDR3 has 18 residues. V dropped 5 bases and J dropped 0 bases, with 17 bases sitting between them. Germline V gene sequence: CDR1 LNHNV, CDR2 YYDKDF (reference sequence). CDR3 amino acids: CATSGAGGALSGANVLTF. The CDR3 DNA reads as TGTGCCACCAGCGGAGCCGGAGGGGCGCTCTCTGGGGCCAACGTCCTGACTTTC.

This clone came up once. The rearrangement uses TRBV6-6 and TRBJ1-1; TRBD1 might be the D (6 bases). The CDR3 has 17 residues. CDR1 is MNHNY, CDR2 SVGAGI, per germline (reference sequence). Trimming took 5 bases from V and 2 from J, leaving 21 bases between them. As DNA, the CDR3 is TGTGCCAGCAGTCCCGGGACACTCCTCGGGGTTAACACTGAAGCTTTCTTT. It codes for CASSPGTLLGVNTEAFF.

The CDR3 reads CASSPPRPEAFF. The CDR3 nucleotides are TGTGCCAGCAGCCCCCCTAGACCTGAAGCTTTCTTT. The V call is TRBV11-2, the J call TRBJ1-1; D not resolved. This CDR3 has 12 residues. Trimming cost V 5 bases and J 6 bases, with 10 bases left between them. In germline, CDR1 is SGHAT, CDR2 FQNNGV.

CDR3 protein: CASARAHSGNTIYF. CDR3 sequence (DNA): TGTGCCAGCGCCAGGGCCCACTCTGGAAACACCATATATTTT. The chain is built from TRBV6-5 and TRBJ1-3, with TRBD1 as a possible D gene (5 bases). Trimming removed 8 bases at V and 0 bases at J, with 11 bases between. Germline CDR1 MNHEY, CDR2 SVGAGI. The CDR3 has 14 amino acids.

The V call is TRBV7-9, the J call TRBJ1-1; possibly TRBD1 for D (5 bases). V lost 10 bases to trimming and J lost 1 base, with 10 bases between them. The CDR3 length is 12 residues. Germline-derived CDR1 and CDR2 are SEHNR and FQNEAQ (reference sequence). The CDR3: CAILGGNTEAFF. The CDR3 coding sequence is TGTGCCATATTGGGGGGGAACACTGAAGCTTTCTTT.

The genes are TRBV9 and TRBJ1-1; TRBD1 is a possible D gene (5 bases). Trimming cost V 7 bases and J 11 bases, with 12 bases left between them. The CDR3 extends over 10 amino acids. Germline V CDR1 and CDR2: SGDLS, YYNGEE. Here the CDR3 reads CASGTFSAFF. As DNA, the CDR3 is TGTGCCAGCGGGACTTTTAGCGCTTTCTTT.

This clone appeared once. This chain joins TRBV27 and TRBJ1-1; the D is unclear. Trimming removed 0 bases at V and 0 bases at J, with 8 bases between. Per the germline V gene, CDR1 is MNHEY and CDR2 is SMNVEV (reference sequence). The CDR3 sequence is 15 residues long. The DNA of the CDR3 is TGTGCCAGCAGTTTATCGCGGGGTATGAACACTGAAGCTTTCTTT. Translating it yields CASSLSRGMNTEAFF.

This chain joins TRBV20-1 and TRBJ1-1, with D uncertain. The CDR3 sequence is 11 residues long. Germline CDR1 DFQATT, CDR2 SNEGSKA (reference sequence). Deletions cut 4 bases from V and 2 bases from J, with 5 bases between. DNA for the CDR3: TGCAGTGCTATAATAAACACTGAAGCTTTCTTT. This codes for CSAIINTEAFF.

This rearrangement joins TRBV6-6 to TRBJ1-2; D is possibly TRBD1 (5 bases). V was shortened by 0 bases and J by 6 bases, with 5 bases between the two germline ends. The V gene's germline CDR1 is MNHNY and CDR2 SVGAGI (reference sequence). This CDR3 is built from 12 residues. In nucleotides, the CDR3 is TGTGCCAGCAGTTACTCAGGGGATGGCTACACCTTC. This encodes CASSYSGDGYTF.

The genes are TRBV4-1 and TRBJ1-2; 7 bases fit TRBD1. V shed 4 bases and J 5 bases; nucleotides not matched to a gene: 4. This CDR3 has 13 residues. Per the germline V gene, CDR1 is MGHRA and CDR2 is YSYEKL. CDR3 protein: CASSPGTVYGYTF. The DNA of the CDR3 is TGCGCCAGCAGCCCCGGGACAGTATATGGCTACACCTTC.

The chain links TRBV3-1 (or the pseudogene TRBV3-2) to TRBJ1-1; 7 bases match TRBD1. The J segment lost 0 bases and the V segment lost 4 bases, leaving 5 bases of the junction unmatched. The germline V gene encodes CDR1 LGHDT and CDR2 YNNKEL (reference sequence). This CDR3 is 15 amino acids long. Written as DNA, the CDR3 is TGTGCCAGCAGCCTAAGGGGACAGATGAACACTGAAGCTTTCTTT. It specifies CASSLRGQMNTEAFF.

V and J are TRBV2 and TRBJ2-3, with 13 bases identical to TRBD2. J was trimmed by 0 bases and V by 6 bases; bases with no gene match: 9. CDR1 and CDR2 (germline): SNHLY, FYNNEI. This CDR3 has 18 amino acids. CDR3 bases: TGTGCCAGCAGGAGGACTAGCGGGGGCGATACTAGCACAGATACGCAGTATTTT. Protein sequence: CASRRTSGGDTSTDTQYF.

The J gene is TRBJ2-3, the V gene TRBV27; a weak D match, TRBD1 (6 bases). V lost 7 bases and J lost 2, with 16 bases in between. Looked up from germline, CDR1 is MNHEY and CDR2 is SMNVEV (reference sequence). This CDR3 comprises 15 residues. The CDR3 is CASIPWGHNTDTQYF. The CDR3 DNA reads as TGTGCCAGCATCCCCTGGGGACACAACACAGATACGCAGTATTTT.

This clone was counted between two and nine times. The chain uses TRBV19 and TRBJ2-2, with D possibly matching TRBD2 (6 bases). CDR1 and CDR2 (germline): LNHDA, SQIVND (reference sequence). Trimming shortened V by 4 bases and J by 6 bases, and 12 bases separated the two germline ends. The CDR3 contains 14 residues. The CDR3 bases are TGTGCCAGTAGTACTAGCGTGGCCTCCGGGGAGCTGTTTTTT. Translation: CASSTSVASGELFF.

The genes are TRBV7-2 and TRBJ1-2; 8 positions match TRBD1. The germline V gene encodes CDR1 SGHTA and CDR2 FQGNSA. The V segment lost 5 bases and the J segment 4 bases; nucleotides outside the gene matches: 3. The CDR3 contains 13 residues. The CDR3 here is CASSGQGGYGYTF. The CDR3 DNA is TGTGCCAGCAGCGGACAGGGAGGCTATGGCTACACCTTC.

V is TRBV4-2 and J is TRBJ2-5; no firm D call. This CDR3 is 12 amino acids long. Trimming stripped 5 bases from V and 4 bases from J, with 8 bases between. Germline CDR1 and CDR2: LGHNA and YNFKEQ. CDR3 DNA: TGTGCCAGCAGCGATCTAGGAGAGACCCAGTACTTC. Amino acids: CASSDLGETQYF.

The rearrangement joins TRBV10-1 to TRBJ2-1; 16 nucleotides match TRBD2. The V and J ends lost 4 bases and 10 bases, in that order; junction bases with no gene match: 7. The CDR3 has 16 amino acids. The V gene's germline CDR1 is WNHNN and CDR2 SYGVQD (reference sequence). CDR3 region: CASSGPGLAGGQEQFF. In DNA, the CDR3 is TGCGCCAGCAGTGGACCGGGACTAGCGGGGGGGCAGGAGCAGTTCTTC.

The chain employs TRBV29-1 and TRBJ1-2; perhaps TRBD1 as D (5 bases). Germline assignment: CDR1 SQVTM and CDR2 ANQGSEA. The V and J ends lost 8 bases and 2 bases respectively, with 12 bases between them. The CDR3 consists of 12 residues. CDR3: CSSYTGNYGYTF. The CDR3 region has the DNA TGCAGCTCTTATACAGGCAACTATGGCTACACCTTC.

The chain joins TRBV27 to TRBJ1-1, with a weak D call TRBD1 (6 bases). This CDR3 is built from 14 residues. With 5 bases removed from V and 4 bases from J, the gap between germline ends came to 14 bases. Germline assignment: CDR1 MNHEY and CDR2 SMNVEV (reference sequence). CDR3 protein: CASSKRQELTEAFF. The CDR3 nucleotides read TGTGCCAGCAGTAAAAGACAGGAACTCACTGAAGCTTTCTTT.

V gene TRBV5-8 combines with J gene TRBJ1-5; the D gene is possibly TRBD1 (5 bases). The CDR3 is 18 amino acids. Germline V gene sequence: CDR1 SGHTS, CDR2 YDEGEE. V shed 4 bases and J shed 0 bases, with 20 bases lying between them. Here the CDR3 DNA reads TGTGCCAGCAGCCAACATAACGACAGAGTGTATAGCAATCAGCCCCAGCATTTT. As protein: CASSQHNDRVYSNQPQHF.

In nucleotides, the CDR3 is TGTGCCAGCAGCTCCAGCGGGGGGAACCAAGAGACCCAGTACTTC. Translated: CASSSSGGNQETQYF. The J gene is TRBJ2-5, the V gene TRBV7-3, with 9 bases identical to TRBD2. V lost 4 bases and J lost 0; bases outside the gene matches: 3. Germline V gene data show CDR1 as SGHTA and CDR2 as FQGTGA. The CDR3 spans 15 residues. The complete variable domain, with remaining parts taken from reference TRBV7-3 and TRBJ2-5, reads GAGVSQTPSNKVTEKGKYVELRCDPISGHTALYWYRQSLGQGPEFLIYFQGTGAADDSGLPNDRFFAVRPEGSVSTLKIQRTERGDSAVYLCASSSSGGNQETQYFGPGTRLLVL.

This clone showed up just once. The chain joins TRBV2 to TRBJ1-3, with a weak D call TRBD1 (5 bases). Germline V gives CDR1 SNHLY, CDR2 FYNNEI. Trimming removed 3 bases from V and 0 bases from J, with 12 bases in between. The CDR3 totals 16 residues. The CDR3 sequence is CASSEGPKSSGNTIYF. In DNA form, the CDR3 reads TGTGCCAGCAGTGAGGGGCCAAAATCCTCTGGAAACACCATATATTTT.

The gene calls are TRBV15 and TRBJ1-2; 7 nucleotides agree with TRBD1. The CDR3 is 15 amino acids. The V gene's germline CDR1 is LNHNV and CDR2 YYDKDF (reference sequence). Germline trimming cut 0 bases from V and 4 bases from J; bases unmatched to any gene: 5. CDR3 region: CATSRDKGGGYGYTF. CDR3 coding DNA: TGTGCCACCAGCAGAGATAAAGGGGGCGGCTATGGCTACACCTTC.

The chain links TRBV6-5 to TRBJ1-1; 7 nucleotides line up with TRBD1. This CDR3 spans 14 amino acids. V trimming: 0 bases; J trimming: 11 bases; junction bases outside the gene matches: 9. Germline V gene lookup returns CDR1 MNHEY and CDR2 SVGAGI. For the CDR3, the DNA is TGTGCCAGCAGTTACTCTGAGGGGGCGTTACGGGCTTTCTTT. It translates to CASSYSEGALRAFF.

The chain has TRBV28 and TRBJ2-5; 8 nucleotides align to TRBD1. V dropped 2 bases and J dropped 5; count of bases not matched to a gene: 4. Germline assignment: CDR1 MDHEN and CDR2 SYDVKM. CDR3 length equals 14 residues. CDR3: CASSLQGAHETQYF. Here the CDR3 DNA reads TGTGCCAGCAGTTTACAGGGGGCTCATGAGACCCAGTACTTC.

The DNA of the CDR3 is TGCGCCAGCAGCTTGGAGGGGTTGGGCCAGCCCCAGCATTTT. Protein: CASSLEGLGQPQHF. The rearrangement uses TRBV5-1 and TRBJ1-5, with D perhaps TRBD1 (5 bases). CDR3 size: 14 residues. V was trimmed by 0 bases and J by 7 bases, leaving 11 bases between them. The germline CDR1 and CDR2 sequences are SGHRS and YFSETQ.

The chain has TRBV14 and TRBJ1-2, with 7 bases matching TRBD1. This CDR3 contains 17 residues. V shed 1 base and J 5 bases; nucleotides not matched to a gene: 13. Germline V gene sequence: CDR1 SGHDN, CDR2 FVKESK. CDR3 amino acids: CASSQGSGPGGRYGYTF. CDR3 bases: TGTGCCAGCAGCCAAGGATCAGGACCAGGGGGGAGGTATGGCTACACCTTC. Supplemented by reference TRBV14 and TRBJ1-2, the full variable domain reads EAGVTQFPSHSVIEKGQTVTLRCDPISGHDNLYWYRRVMGKEIKFLLHFVKESKQDESGMPNNRFLAERTGGTYSTLKVQPAELEDSGVYFCASSQGSGPGGRYGYTFGSGTRLTVV.

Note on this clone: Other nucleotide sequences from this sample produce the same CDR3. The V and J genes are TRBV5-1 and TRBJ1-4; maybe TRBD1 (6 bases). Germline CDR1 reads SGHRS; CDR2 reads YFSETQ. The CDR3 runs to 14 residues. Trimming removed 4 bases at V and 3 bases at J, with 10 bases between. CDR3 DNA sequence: TGCGCCAGCAGCCTACAGGGATCTAATGAAAAACTGTTTTTT. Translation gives CASSLQGSNEKLFF.

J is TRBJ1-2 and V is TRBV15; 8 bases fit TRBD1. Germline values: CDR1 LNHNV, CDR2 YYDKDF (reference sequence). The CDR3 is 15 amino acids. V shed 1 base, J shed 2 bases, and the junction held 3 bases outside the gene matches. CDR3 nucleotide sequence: TGTGCCACCAGCAGAGGGACAGGGCTCAACTATGGCTACACCTTC. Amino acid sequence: CATSRGTGLNYGYTF.

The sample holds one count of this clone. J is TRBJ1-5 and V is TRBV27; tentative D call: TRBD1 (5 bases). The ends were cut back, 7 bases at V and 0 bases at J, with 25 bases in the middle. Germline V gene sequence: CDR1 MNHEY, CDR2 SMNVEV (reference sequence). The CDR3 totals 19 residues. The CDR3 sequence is CASKPWGVGSPNSNQPQHF. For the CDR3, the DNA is TGTGCCAGCAAACCCTGGGGGGTCGGGAGCCCTAATAGCAATCAGCCCCAGCATTTT.

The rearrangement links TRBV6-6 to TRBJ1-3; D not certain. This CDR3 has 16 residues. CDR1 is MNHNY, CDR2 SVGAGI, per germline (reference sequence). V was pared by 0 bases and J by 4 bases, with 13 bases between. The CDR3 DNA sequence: TGTGCCAGCAGTTACTCACTCCGCGCAGGAGGAAACACCATATATTTT. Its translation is CASSYSLRAGGNTIYF.

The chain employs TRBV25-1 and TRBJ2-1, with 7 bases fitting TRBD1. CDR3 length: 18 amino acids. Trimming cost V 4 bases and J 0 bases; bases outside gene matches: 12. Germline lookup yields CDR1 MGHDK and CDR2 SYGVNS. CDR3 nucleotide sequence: TGTGCCAGCAGTGGGTACACCGGGACAGAGAGCTCCTACAATGAGCAGTTCTTC. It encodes CASSGYTGTESSYNEQFF.